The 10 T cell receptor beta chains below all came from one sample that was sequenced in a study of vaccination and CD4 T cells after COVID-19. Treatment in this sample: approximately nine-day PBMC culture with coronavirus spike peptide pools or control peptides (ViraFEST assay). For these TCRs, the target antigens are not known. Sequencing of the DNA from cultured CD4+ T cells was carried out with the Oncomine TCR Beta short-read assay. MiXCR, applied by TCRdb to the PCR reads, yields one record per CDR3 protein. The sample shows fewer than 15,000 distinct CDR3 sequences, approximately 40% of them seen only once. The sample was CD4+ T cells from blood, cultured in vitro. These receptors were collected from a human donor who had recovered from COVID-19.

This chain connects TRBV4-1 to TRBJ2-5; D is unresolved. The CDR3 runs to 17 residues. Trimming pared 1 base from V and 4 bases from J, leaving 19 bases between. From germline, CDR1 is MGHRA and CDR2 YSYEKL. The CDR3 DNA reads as TGCGCCAGCAGCCAAGCGATTTTACCTCCTGGGCGAGAGACCCAGTACTTC. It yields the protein CASSQAILPPGRETQYF.

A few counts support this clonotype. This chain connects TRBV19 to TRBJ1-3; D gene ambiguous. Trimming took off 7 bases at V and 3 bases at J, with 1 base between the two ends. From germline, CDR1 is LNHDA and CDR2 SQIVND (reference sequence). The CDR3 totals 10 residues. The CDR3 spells CASIGNTIYF. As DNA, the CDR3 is TGTGCCAGTATTGGAAACACCATATATTTT.

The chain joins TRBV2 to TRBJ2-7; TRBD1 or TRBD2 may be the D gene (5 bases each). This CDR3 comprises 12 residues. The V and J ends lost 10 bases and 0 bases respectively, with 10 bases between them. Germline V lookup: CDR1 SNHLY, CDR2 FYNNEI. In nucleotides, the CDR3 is TGTGCCACCCGGGACGGCTCCTACGAGCAGTACTTC. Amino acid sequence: CATRDGSYEQYF.

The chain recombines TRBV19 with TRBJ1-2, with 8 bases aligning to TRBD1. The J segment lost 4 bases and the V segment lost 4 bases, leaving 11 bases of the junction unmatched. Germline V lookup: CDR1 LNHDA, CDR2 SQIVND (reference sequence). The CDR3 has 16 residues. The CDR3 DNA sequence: TGTGCCAGTAGTACCTCGACAGGGGTGTCGGGCTATGGCTACACCTTC. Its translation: CASSTSTGVSGYGYTF.

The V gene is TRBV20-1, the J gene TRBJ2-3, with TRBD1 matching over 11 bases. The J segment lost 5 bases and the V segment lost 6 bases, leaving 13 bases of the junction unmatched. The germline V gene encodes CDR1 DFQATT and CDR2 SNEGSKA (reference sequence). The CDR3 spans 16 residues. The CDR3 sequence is CSAKALGQGAVDTQYF. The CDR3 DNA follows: TGCAGTGCCAAAGCACTCGGACAGGGGGCGGTAGATACGCAGTATTTT.

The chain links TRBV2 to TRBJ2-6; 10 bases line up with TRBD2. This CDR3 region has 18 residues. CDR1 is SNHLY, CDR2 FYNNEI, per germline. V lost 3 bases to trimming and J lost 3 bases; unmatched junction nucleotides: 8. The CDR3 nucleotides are TGTGCCAGCAGTGAGGGGAGCGGGGGGGCAGGTGGGGCCAACGTCCTGACTTTC. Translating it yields CASSEGSGGAGGANVLTF.

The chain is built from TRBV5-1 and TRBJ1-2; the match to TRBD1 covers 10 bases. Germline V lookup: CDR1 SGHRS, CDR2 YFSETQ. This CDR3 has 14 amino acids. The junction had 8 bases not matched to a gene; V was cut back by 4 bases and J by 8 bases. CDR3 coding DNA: TGCGCCAGCAGCCCCACGACAGGGGGCGGGGGCTACACCTTC. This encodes CASSPTTGGGGYTF.

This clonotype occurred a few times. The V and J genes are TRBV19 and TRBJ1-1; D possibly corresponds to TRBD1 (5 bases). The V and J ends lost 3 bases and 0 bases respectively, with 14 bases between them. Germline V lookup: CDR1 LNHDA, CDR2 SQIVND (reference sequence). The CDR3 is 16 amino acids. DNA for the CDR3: TGTGCCAGTAGTATTCTAGACAGCGGGATGAACACTGAAGCTTTCTTT. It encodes CASSILDSGMNTEAFF.

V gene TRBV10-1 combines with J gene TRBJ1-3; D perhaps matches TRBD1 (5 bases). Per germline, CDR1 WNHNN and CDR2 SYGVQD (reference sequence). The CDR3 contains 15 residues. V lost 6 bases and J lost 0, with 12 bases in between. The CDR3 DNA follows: TGCGCCAGCAGATTCGACAGCTACTCTGGAAACACCATATATTTT. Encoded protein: CASRFDSYSGNTIYF.

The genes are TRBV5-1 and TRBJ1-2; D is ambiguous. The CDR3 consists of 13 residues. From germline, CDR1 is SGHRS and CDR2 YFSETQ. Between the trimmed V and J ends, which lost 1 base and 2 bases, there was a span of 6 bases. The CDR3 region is CASSLRENYGYTF. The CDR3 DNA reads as TGCGCCAGCAGCTTGCGCGAGAACTATGGCTACACCTTC.